This TCR beta chain was profiled in a study of cytomegalovirus exposure and HLA in healthy donors. The CDR3 is 15 residues long. Germline values: CDR1 MNHEY, CDR2 SVGAGI. Trimming cost V 7 bases and J 8 bases; bases outside gene matches: 11. Primers included in the PCR were 60 Vbeta and 13 Jbeta primers. Sequencing was performed with immunoSEQ multiplex PCR; in TCRdb, only in-frame clones are kept and a portion is missing. Altogether about 130,000 clones are present, about two thirds being singletons, with the ten largest covering approximately 3.8%. This clone was seen a handful of times. The sequence derives from a man aged 30 to 45 in good health and CMV-seronegative. The sequencing input was PBMCs. The V and J genes are TRBV6-5 and TRBJ1-4; 9 bases are shared with TRBD1. The CDR3 region is CASILGTGTIEKLFF. CDR3 bases: TGTGCCAGCATATTGGGGACAGGGACGATCGAAAAACTGTTTTTT.